The present TCR beta chain was sequenced within a study of blood T cell repertoires in COVID-19. TCRdb keeps only in-frame clones here, not all; method: immunoSEQ multiplex PCR. The table records approximately 300,000 clones, around 86% of them present only once. The source is a man aged 25 to 40 who had recovered from COVID-19. Sequencing was carried out using PBMCs or T cells enriched from blood (not recorded which).

The CDR3, as DNA: TGCGCCAGCAGCTTGGAACCCTTCGGGGAGACTGAAGCTTTCTTT. Its protein product is CASSLEPFGETEAFF. The chain recombines TRBV5-1 with TRBJ1-1; no clear D gene. The V gene lost 0 bases and the J gene lost 5 bases, with 14 bases spanning the gap. The CDR3 extends over 15 amino acids. Germline V gives CDR1 SGHRS, CDR2 YFSETQ.